Following are 30 T cell receptor beta chains from one sample sequenced in a study of OX40 agonist ivuxolimab in advanced cancers. Library construction relied on the immunoSEQ multiplex PCR assay. Entries here come from immuneACCESS through TCRdb and include only in-frame sequences with V and J called. Some clones fail to appear in such tables; in the studies checked, an unresolved V gene covers under half of the shortfall, and the cause of the remainder is unknown. The sample table shows about 66,000 clones, and about four fifths are seen once. Roughly 6.2% of the sample is taken by the ten largest. The specimen comprised CD4+ or CD8+ T cells sorted from blood, sampled in a trial of the OX40 agonist ivuxolimab. These receptors originate from an adult with an advanced solid tumor such as melanoma, head and neck, liver or kidney cancer.

The chain's CDR3 is CASRLPGESSYNEQFF. The DNA of the CDR3 is TGTGCCAGCAGACTACCAGGGGAGAGCTCCTACAATGAGCAGTTCTTC. The rearrangement joins TRBV28 to TRBJ2-1; possibly TRBD1 for D (6 bases). From germline, CDR1 is MDHEN and CDR2 SYDVKM. Trimming cost V 6 bases and J 0 bases, with 15 bases left between them. The CDR3 length is 16 residues.

CDR3 loop: CASSLPGTRETQYF. The CDR3 DNA reads TGCGCCAGCAGCTTGCCCGGGACTAGAGAGACCCAGTACTTC. This chain links TRBV5-1 with TRBJ2-5; 8 positions agree with TRBD2. CDR1 and CDR2 (germline): SGHRS, YFSETQ. J lost 4 bases, V lost 1 base, and 3 bases had no gene match. The CDR3 sequence is 14 residues long. Full variable domain (outside the CDR3, taken from reference TRBV5-1 and TRBJ2-5): KAGVTQTPRYLIKTRGQQVTLSCSPISGHRSVSWYQQTPGQGLQFLFEYFSETQRNKGNFPGRFSGRQFSNSRSEMNVSTLELGDSALYLCASSLPGTRETQYFGPGTRLLVL.

There are a few counts of this clone. The chain is built from TRBV4-2 and TRBJ2-3; 12 bases agree with TRBD2. Germline CDR1 LGHNA, CDR2 YNFKEQ. The ends lost 0 bases at V and 6 bases at J; junction bases unmatched: 13. This CDR3 spans 19 amino acids. CDR3 bases: TGTGCCAGCAGCCAAGAAGGTCCTAGCGGGGGGGCCTTAGCGGATACGCAGTATTTT. This translates into CASSQEGPSGGALADTQYF.

In DNA, the CDR3 is TGTGCCAGCACCCTAGACACTAGCGGGCCACCTTACGAGCAGTACTTC. Protein sequence: CASTLDTSGPPYEQYF. The chain uses TRBV28 and TRBJ2-7; 9 bases are a match to TRBD2. The CDR3 sequence is 16 residues long. V was clipped by 7 bases and J by 4 bases; unmatched bases: 14. Looked up from germline, CDR1 is MDHEN and CDR2 is SYDVKM.

The gene calls are TRBV13 and TRBJ2-7; possibly TRBD1 for D (6 bases). Trimming left V 3 bases short and J 0 bases short, with 21 bases between. CDR3 length equals 18 residues. Germline assignment: CDR1 PRHDT and CDR2 FYEKMQ (reference sequence). CDR3 amino acids: CASSFYSGHTVSSYEQYV. CDR3 bases: TGTGCCAGCAGCTTCTACTCGGGACACACAGTGAGCTCCTACGAGCAGTACGTC.

The CDR3 sequence is CASSHRDFRNTIYF. In nucleotides, the CDR3 is TGTGCCAGCAGCCACCGGGACTTTAGAAACACCATATATTTT. The gene calls are TRBV4-2 and TRBJ1-3, with D maybe TRBD1 (5 bases). There are 14 residues in the CDR3. Trimming took 3 bases from V and 5 from J, leaving 11 bases between them. Germline V gene sequence: CDR1 LGHNA, CDR2 YNFKEQ.

The CDR3 loop reads CASSRTGAGGSEQFF. In DNA, the CDR3 is TGTGCCAGCAGCCGAACAGGGGCTGGGGGAAGTGAGCAGTTCTTC. The gene calls are TRBV9 and TRBJ2-1; 7 bases agree with TRBD1. V trimming: 4 bases; J trimming: 9 bases; junction bases outside the gene matches: 13. Per germline, CDR1 SGDLS and CDR2 YYNGEE. The CDR3 spans 15 residues.

The V call is TRBV19, the J call TRBJ1-2; 7 bases agree with TRBD1. Germline V gene lookup returns CDR1 LNHDA and CDR2 SQIVND (reference sequence). With V trimmed by 7 bases and J by 3 bases, 5 bases remained unmatched. This CDR3 is 13 amino acids long. The DNA for the CDR3 is TGTGCCAGTACGGAGGACAGGTACTATGGCTACACCTTC. Translation: CASTEDRYYGYTF.

This chain joins TRBV5-4 and TRBJ2-4; the D is unclear. V lost 4 bases, J lost 3 bases, and 14 bases lay in between. This CDR3 region has 15 residues. The V gene's germline CDR1 is SGHNT and CDR2 YYREEE (reference sequence). DNA of the CDR3: TGTGCCAGCAGCCCGAGGCGCGATGACAAAAACATTCAGTACTTC. Translating it yields CASSPRRDDKNIQYF.

In this sample, this clone turned up many times. Other DNA sequences in the sample encode the same CDR3. The chain is built from TRBV30 and TRBJ2-7; D is perhaps TRBD2 (6 bases). Germline lookup yields CDR1 GTSNPN and CDR2 SVGIG (reference sequence). The CDR3 runs 14 residues. Deletions cut 5 bases from V and 2 bases from J, with 16 bases between. The CDR3 region is CAWGTGLPAYEQYF. The CDR3 region has the DNA TGTGCCTGGGGAACGGGACTCCCGGCCTACGAGCAGTACTTC.

The chain joins TRBV5-4 to TRBJ1-6, with D uncertain. Germline V gives CDR1 SGHNT, CDR2 YYREEE (reference sequence). The V gene lost 0 bases and the J gene lost 8 bases, with 12 bases spanning the gap. The CDR3 runs to 15 residues. Here the CDR3 reads CASSLDPGVDSPLHF. The CDR3 region has the DNA TGTGCCAGCAGCTTGGATCCCGGGGTTGATTCACCCCTCCACTTT.

This chain joins TRBV5-1 and TRBJ2-2, with 8 bases matching TRBD2. Trimming cost V 1 base and J 1 base; bases outside gene matches: 3. Per the germline V gene, CDR1 is SGHRS and CDR2 is YFSETQ. The CDR3 is made up of 16 amino acids. The CDR3 loop is CASSLIAGWNTGELFF. For the CDR3, the DNA is TGCGCCAGCAGCTTGATAGCGGGGTGGAACACCGGGGAGCTGTTTTTT.

V usage is TRBV5-4 and J usage is TRBJ2-5; D ambiguous. The end of the DNA fits TRBJ2-7 better, so the J call may be wrong. CDR3 length equals 11 residues. In germline, CDR1 is SGHNT, CDR2 YYREEE (reference sequence). The CDR3 region is CASSSVYEQYF. The CDR3 nucleotides read TGTGCCAGCAGCAGCGTCTACGAGCAGTACTTC.

V is TRBV4-3 and J is TRBJ1-4, with D perhaps TRBD1 (5 bases). The CDR3 has 13 amino acids. Germline V gene sequence: CDR1 LGHNA, CDR2 YSLEER. Between the trimmed V and J ends, which lost 4 bases and 11 bases, there was a span of 14 bases. The DNA of the CDR3 is TGCGCCAGCAGCCCTTACTCCAGGGAGAAACTGTTTTTT. Translated, it gives CASSPYSREKLFF.

The CDR3 reads CASSDSRGPTSYEQYF. CDR3 coding DNA: TGTGCCAGCAGTGACTCGAGGGGGCCTACCTCCTACGAGCAGTACTTC. The V call is TRBV6-4, the J call TRBJ2-7; 7 nucleotides agree with TRBD1. This CDR3 region has 16 residues. The germline V gene has CDR1 MRHNA and CDR2 SNTAGT. V was clipped by 0 bases and J by 0 bases; unmatched bases: 5.

The rearrangement links TRBV20-1 to TRBJ2-7; D remains ambiguous. The CDR3 contains 11 residues. The germline V and J ends were trimmed by 1 base and 3 bases, with 4 bases remaining between them. The germline V gene has CDR1 DFQATT and CDR2 SNEGSKA (reference sequence). The CDR3 spells CSARGGYEQYF. In DNA, the CDR3 is TGCAGTGCTAGAGGCGGCTACGAGCAGTACTTC.

The genes are TRBV5-1 and TRBJ2-1; D possibly corresponds to TRBD2 (5 bases). V was clipped by 4 bases and J by 2 bases, with 10 bases between them. Germline V gene data show CDR1 as SGHRS and CDR2 as YFSETQ. This CDR3 is 14 amino acids long. The CDR3 DNA sequence: TGCGCCAGCAGCCCGGGATGGGCCTACAATGAGCAGTTCTTC. Translating gives CASSPGWAYNEQFF.

This chain joins TRBV7-2 and TRBJ1-1; unclear D gene. CDR1 SGHTA and CDR2 FQGNSA come from the germline V gene. Trimming cost V 3 bases and J 1 base, with 12 bases left between them. The CDR3 extends over 15 amino acids. CDR3 nucleotide sequence: TGTGCCAGCAGCTTGATGGGCAGGTCGAACACTGAAGCTTTCTTT. It is translated as CASSLMGRSNTEAFF.

V is TRBV29-1 and J is TRBJ1-1, with 9 bases identical to TRBD1. Germline CDR1 SQVTM, CDR2 ANQGSEA. This CDR3 spans 15 amino acids. Trimming at V came to 4 bases and at J to 0 bases, leaving 6 bases not matched to a gene. The CDR3 DNA reads as TGCAGCGTTGCTCCGGGACAGGGTTTGAACACTGAAGCTTTCTTT. As protein: CSVAPGQGLNTEAFF.

The chain employs TRBV16 and TRBJ1-6; TRBD1 aligns across 9 bases. V lost 0 bases to trimming and J lost 9 bases; unmatched junction nucleotides: 6. The CDR3 contains 16 residues. The V gene's germline CDR1 is KGHSY and CDR2 FQNENV. CDR3 amino acids: CASSQSLQGAGSPLHF. In DNA form, the CDR3 reads TGTGCCAGCAGCCAATCGTTACAGGGGGCAGGTTCACCCCTCCACTTT. The full variable domain, rest sourced from reference TRBV16 and TRBJ1-6, is GEEVAQTPKHLVRGEGQKAKLYCAPIKGHSYVFWYQQVLKNEFKFLISFQNENVFDETGMPKERFSAKCLPNSPCSLEIQATKLEDSAVYFCASSQSLQGAGSPLHFGNGTRLTVT.

This clone was counted once. This chain uses TRBV30 with TRBJ1-1, with 7 bases lining up with TRBD1. In germline, CDR1 is GTSNPN, CDR2 SVGIG (reference sequence). The CDR3 has 13 residues. J gave up 5 bases and V 3 bases, and 6 bases lay outside the gene matches. The CDR3 loop is CAWSERGRTEAFF. The CDR3 nucleotides are TGTGCCTGGAGCGAGAGGGGGCGGACTGAAGCTTTCTTT.

This clone was seen once. This chain joins TRBV4-3 and TRBJ1-1, with unresolved D. V shed 0 bases and J shed 4 bases, with 9 bases lying between them. Germline lookup yields CDR1 LGHNA and CDR2 YSLEER. There are 14 residues in the CDR3. The CDR3 bases are TGCGCCAGCAGCCAAGATGGAAAGGGCACTGAAGCTTTCTTT. Translated: CASSQDGKGTEAFF.

The chain joins TRBV27 to TRBJ1-5; D might be TRBD1 (5 bases). V was trimmed by 8 bases and J by 7 bases, leaving 15 bases between them. This CDR3 has 13 amino acids. Germline CDR1 MNHEY, CDR2 SMNVEV (reference sequence). The DNA for the CDR3 is TGTGCCAGCGCCCTCGGGGGGGACCAGCCCCAGCATTTT. This sequence encodes CASALGGDQPQHF.

The CDR3 is CASSFMGTSLSGANVLTF. CDR3 sequence (DNA): TGTGCCAGCAGCTTTATGGGGACAAGCCTCTCTGGGGCCAACGTCCTGACTTTC. V usage is TRBV7-3 and J usage is TRBJ2-6; D is perhaps TRBD1 (6 bases). Between the trimmed V and J ends, which lost 3 bases and 0 bases, there was a span of 15 bases. This CDR3 spans 18 amino acids. The germline V gene has CDR1 SGHTA and CDR2 FQGTGA.

V is TRBV2 and J is TRBJ2-7; TRBD1 matches at 11 bases. CDR3 length equals 14 residues. The V gene's germline CDR1 is SNHLY and CDR2 FYNNEI. J lost 2 bases, V lost 11 bases, and 8 bases had no gene match. This CDR3 is CACRGQGETYEQYF. The CDR3 DNA reads as TGTGCCTGCCGGGGACAGGGGGAAACCTACGAGCAGTACTTC.

The chain links TRBV9 to TRBJ2-5, with D uncertain. The V gene's germline CDR1 is SGDLS and CDR2 YYNGEE. Trimming cost V 7 bases and J 2 bases, with 18 bases left between them. The CDR3 loop spans 15 amino acids. This chain's CDR3 is CASARSRGDQETQYF. CDR3 DNA sequence: TGTGCCAGCGCTAGATCTAGAGGAGATCAAGAGACCCAGTACTTC.

A remark on this clone: Other DNA sequences in the sample encode the same CDR3. The V call is TRBV6-6, the J call TRBJ2-7; D unresolved. CDR3 length: 13 residues. With 0 bases removed from V and 5 bases from J, the gap between germline ends came to 8 bases. The V gene's germline CDR1 is MNHNY and CDR2 SVGAGI (reference sequence). CDR3 DNA sequence: TGTGCCAGCAGTTACTCGAGAGCAGACGAGCAGTACGTC. This encodes CASSYSRADEQYV.

The chain uses TRBV7-6 and TRBJ1-4; D possibly corresponds to TRBD1 (6 bases). Germline loops: CDR1 SGHVS, CDR2 FNYEAQ. The CDR3 has 18 residues. Trimming removed 1 base from V and 3 bases from J, with 18 bases in between. The DNA for the CDR3 is TGTGCCAGCAGCTTAGGGGGGGGCAGGGACTCGGCTAATGAAAAACTGTTTTTT. Amino acid sequence: CASSLGGGRDSANEKLFF. Full variable domain (remainder filled in from reference TRBV7-6 and TRBJ1-4): GAGVSQSPRYKVTKRGQDVALRCDPISGHVSLYWYRQALGQGPEFLTYFNYEAQQDKSGLPNDRFSAERPEGSISTLTIQRTEQRDSAMYRCASSLGGGRDSANEKLFFGSGTQLSVL.

To note about this clone: Other DNA variants within this sample encode the same CDR3. This chain uses TRBV20-1 with TRBJ2-5; D is unresolved. The CDR3 length is 11 residues. V lost 3 bases and J lost 4, with 6 bases in between. Germline CDR1 reads DFQATT; CDR2 reads SNEGSKA (reference sequence). The DNA of the CDR3 is TGCAGTGCTAGCCCGTTAGAGACCCAGTACTTC. The encoded protein is CSASPLETQYF.

The chain couples TRBV5-5 to TRBJ1-6; D not resolved. This CDR3 is 13 amino acids long. V was cut by 4 bases and J by 10 bases, with 12 bases left in between. Germline lookup yields CDR1 SGHKS and CDR2 YYEKEE (reference sequence). The CDR3 loop reads CASSRTDGSPLHF. CDR3 nucleotide sequence: TGTGCCAGCAGCCGGACGGATGGCTCACCCCTCCACTTT.